The clone carrying this T cell receptor beta chain was seen only a few times. This record comes from a study of T-cell reconstitution after alpha-beta-depleted transplantation in children. It was with unique molecular identifiers that the TCRbeta library was prepared. Via MiXCR, TCRdb re-called the PCR reads, giving one row per CDR3 protein. Here the sample spans hundreds of thousands of distinct CDR3 sequences, 10% to 15% being singletons. The CDR3 extends over 14 amino acids. Trimming took 3 bases from V and 0 from J, leaving 5 bases between them. The chain links TRBV12-3 or TRBV12-4 to TRBJ1-4; D is unclear. The sample in question was PBMCs, mostly from graft donor cells, obtained 360 days after TCRalphabeta/CD19-depleted stem cell transplant. The clonotype originates from a male patient younger than 18 who had a stem cell transplant for acute myeloid leukemia, so the T cells may come from the graft donor. The CDR3 loop reads CASSFRSTNEKLFF. The CDR3 DNA sequence: TGTGCCAGCAGTTTCCGTTCAACTAATGAAAAACTGTTTTTT.